Each of the 15 T cell receptor beta chains below was sequenced from the same sample in a study of T cell repertoires in cytomegalovirus infection. MiXCR was run by TCRdb on the reads, yielding one entry per CDR3 protein. Of about 200,000 distinct CDR3 sequences in the sample, 7.5% to 10% were seen once. The specimen sequenced was PBMCs. These receptors all come from a human donor in good health (CMV status not recorded). Some clones in this sample may be carry-over from other donors' samples.

This clonotype has a count of ten or more. The chain joins TRBV7-2 to TRBJ1-4; 10 bases are a match to TRBD1. J lost 6 bases, V lost 4 bases, and 5 bases had no gene match. The CDR3 is 15 amino acids. Germline V gene data show CDR1 as SGHTA and CDR2 as FQGNSA. The CDR3 DNA reads as TGTGCCAGCAGCTCCGCCGGACAGGGGGATGAAAAACTGTTTTTT. This sequence encodes CASSSAGQGDEKLFF.

In its sample, this clonotype was seen many times. The chain has TRBV11-1 and TRBJ1-1; a possible D gene is TRBD1 (6 bases). V was trimmed by 5 bases and J by 0 bases, leaving 10 bases between them. Germline CDR1 and CDR2: SGHAT and FQDESV (reference sequence). The CDR3 is 14 amino acids. The CDR3 loop reads CASSPDSLNTEAFF. The CDR3 DNA sequence: TGTGCCAGCAGCCCGGACAGTTTGAACACTGAAGCTTTCTTT.

The V call is TRBV2, the J call TRBJ2-1; D is unclear. Per the germline V gene, CDR1 is SNHLY and CDR2 is FYNNEI. The CDR3 is 14 residues long. The V gene lost 7 bases and the J gene lost 0 bases, with 10 bases spanning the gap. CDR3 region: CASTGTGSYNEQFF. As DNA, the CDR3 is TGTGCCAGCACCGGTACGGGCTCCTACAATGAGCAGTTCTTC. The complete variable domain, with remaining parts taken from reference TRBV2 and TRBJ2-1, reads EPEVTQTPSHQVTQMGQEVILRCVPISNHLYFYWYRQILGQKVEFLVSFYNNEISEKSEIFDDQFSVERPDGSNFTLKIRSTKLEDSAMYFCASTGTGSYNEQFFGPGTRLTVL.

This chain joins TRBV24-1 and TRBJ2-5, with a possible D match to TRBD2 (6 bases). Trimming pared 3 bases from V and 2 bases from J, leaving 12 bases between. This CDR3 has 15 amino acids. Germline CDR1 and CDR2: KGHDR and SFDVKD. The CDR3 here is CATSDPRTTQETQYF. DNA of the CDR3: TGTGCCACCAGTGATCCAAGGACTACTCAAGAGACCCAGTACTTC.

On this clonotype: A junction end diverges from the germline sequence, so it may reflect a read error. The chain uses TRBV15 and TRBJ2-5; D is unclear. This CDR3 contains 13 residues. Per germline, CDR1 LNHNV and CDR2 YYDKDF (reference sequence). The CDR3 is CPTSRDTGETQYF. Written as DNA, the CDR3 is TGTCCCACCAGCAGAGATACCGGGGAGACCCAGTACTTC.

This clonotype has at least ten counts. The genes are TRBV2 and TRBJ1-1; 8 bases are shared with TRBD1. CDR1 SNHLY and CDR2 FYNNEI come from the germline V gene. Trimming removed 4 bases from V and 1 base from J; junction bases left unmatched: 2. This CDR3 comprises 14 residues. The CDR3 sequence is CASSADRANTEAFF. The CDR3 coding sequence is TGTGCCAGCAGTGCGGACAGGGCGAACACTGAAGCTTTCTTT.

The chain couples TRBV20-1 to TRBJ2-7; D might be TRBD1 (5 bases). Trimming took 1 base from V and 1 from J, leaving 14 bases between them. The CDR3 loop spans 15 amino acids. Germline lookup yields CDR1 DFQATT and CDR2 SNEGSKA (reference sequence). CDR3 DNA: TGCAGTGCTAGAGCATCGCCGGACACATCCTACGAGCAGTACTTC. Translating it yields CSARASPDTSYEQYF.

This clonotype was recorded at least ten times. The V gene is TRBV28, the J gene TRBJ1-1; D might be TRBD1 (5 bases). The ends were cut back, 7 bases at V and 7 bases at J, with 13 bases in the middle. Germline V CDR1 and CDR2: MDHEN, SYDVKM. CDR3 size: 12 residues. The CDR3 loop is CASIRGVGEAFF. CDR3 sequence (DNA): TGTGCCAGCATTCGGGGGGTCGGTGAAGCTTTCTTT.

This clonotype was counted many times. The chain is built from TRBV28 and TRBJ1-1; TRBD1 is a possible D gene (6 bases). The V end lost 2 bases, the J end lost 2 bases, and 12 bases lay between the germline ends. The CDR3 totals 15 residues. Germline V gene sequence: CDR1 MDHEN, CDR2 SYDVKM. This CDR3 is CASSLGRGGNTEAFF. In DNA, the CDR3 is TGTGCCAGCAGTTTAGGCCGGGGGGGCAACACTGAAGCTTTCTTT.

This clonotype appeared many times. This CDR3 is CATSDRAGRANVLTF. CDR3 in DNA: TGTGCCACCAGTGATCGGGCCGGAAGAGCCAACGTCCTGACTTTC. The chain couples TRBV24-1 to TRBJ2-6, with D unclear. Germline V gene sequence: CDR1 KGHDR, CDR2 SFDVKD. Trimming removed 3 bases at V and 7 bases at J, with 12 bases between. The CDR3 loop spans 15 amino acids.

The chain recombines TRBV28 with TRBJ2-7; TRBD1 agrees at 9 bases. The germline V gene encodes CDR1 MDHEN and CDR2 SYDVKM. The CDR3 spans 16 residues. Trimming cost V 4 bases and J 0 bases; bases outside gene matches: 7. For the CDR3, the DNA is TGTGCCAGCAGTTCGTACCCGGGACAGGGCTCCTACGAGCAGTACTTC. Translation: CASSSYPGQGSYEQYF.

This chain uses TRBV18 with TRBJ2-7; TRBD2 might be the D (6 bases). The CDR3 has 13 amino acids. CDR1 and CDR2 from the germline V gene are KGHSH and LQKENI. Trimming took off 5 bases at V and 3 bases at J, with 11 bases between the two ends. The CDR3 loop is CASSEGLGYEQYF. Here the CDR3 DNA reads TGTGCCAGCTCAGAGGGACTCGGCTACGAGCAGTACTTC. The whole variable domain, filled in from reference TRBV18 and TRBJ2-7, reads NAGVMQNPRHLVRRRGQEARLRCSPMKGHSHVYWYRQLPEEGLKFMVYLQKENIIDESGMPKERFSAEFPKEGPSILRIQQVVRGDSAAYFCASSEGLGYEQYFGPGTRLTVT.

The chain uses TRBV19 and TRBJ2-2; D call uncertain. The V and J ends lost 0 bases and 2 bases respectively, with 7 bases between them. Germline lookup yields CDR1 LNHDA and CDR2 SQIVND (reference sequence). This CDR3 comprises 15 residues. Here the CDR3 reads CASSIDPHNTGELFF. In DNA form, the CDR3 reads TGTGCCAGTAGTATAGACCCACACAACACCGGGGAGCTGTTTTTT. Looking up the rest from reference TRBV19 and TRBJ2-2 gives the full variable domain: DGGITQSPKYLFRKEGQNVTLSCEQNLNHDAMYWYRQDPGQGLRLIYYSQIVNDFQKGDIAEGYSVSREKKESFPLTVTSAQKNPTAFYLCASSIDPHNTGELFFGEGSRLTVL.

This clonotype has a count of ten or more. The genes are TRBV7-2 and TRBJ2-7; 7 bases map to TRBD1. There are 14 residues in the CDR3. Trimming at V came to 0 bases and at J to 2 bases, leaving 1 base not matched to a gene. In germline, CDR1 is SGHTA, CDR2 FQGNSA. CDR3 in amino acids: CASSLAGTAYEQYF. The DNA for the CDR3 is TGTGCCAGCAGCTTAGCTGGGACAGCCTACGAGCAGTACTTC.

This clonotype was detected ten times or more. The V gene is TRBV27, the J gene TRBJ2-5; 7 bases agree with TRBD1. The CDR3 consists of 14 residues. V was clipped by 6 bases and J by 5 bases; unmatched bases: 9. Germline CDR1 MNHEY, CDR2 SMNVEV (reference sequence). CDR3 in amino acids: CASRDLGGGETQYF. As DNA, the CDR3 is TGTGCCAGCAGAGACTTAGGGGGCGGGGAGACCCAGTACTTC.